This record concerns one T cell receptor beta chain sequence. Different DNA sequences within this sample yield the same CDR3. This specimen belongs to a study of control samples from healthy donors and cancer patients. Sequenced by immunoSEQ multiplex PCR; TCRdb stores in-frame clones only, minus some. Seen here are fewer than 200,000 clones, 90% observed once, and the top ten hold roughly 1.5%. The CDR3 contains 11 residues. The V end lost 1 base, the J end lost 3 bases, and 1 base lay between the germline ends. The germline gives CDR1 SGHTA, CDR2 FQGNSA. Specimen: blood. The chain combines TRBV7-2 with TRBJ2-7; no reliable D call. The TCR comes from a woman aged 50 to 65 in good health. CDR3 coding DNA: TGTGCCAGCAGCTTAGTCTACGAGCAGTACTTC. It specifies CASSLVYEQYF.